This T cell receptor beta chain was observed in a study of cytomegalovirus exposure and HLA in healthy donors. The study, taken as a whole, reports: Data from an earlier analysis indicated that most TCR beta V segments were productive either about 87% or about 30% of the time.

The PCR had 60 Vbeta and 13 Jbeta primers. Clones were read by immunoSEQ multiplex PCR, and TCRdb kept only the in-frame ones, dropping some. The data contain 150,000 or so clones, around 80% of them singletons. A remark on this clone: Antigen specificity is unknown.

The CDR3 extends over 16 amino acids. V dropped 7 bases and J dropped 7; count of bases not matched to a gene: 12. Germline V gives CDR1 SGHRS, CDR2 YFSETQ. The sequenced sample was PBMCs. The rearrangement joins TRBV5-1 to TRBJ2-2; TRBD2 matches at 11 bases. The TCR originated in a woman aged 45-60 years in good health and CMV-seropositive. CDR3 in DNA: TGCGCCAGCGGCCCCGGGACTAGCGGTTCGGGCGGGGAGCTGTTTTTT. The encoded protein is CASGPGTSGSGGELFF.